Listed here are 9 T cell receptor beta chains from one sample, sequenced in a study of shared clonotypes between healthy human individuals. Data came from immunoSEQ multiplex PCR; TCRdb stores just in-frame clones and leaves some out. The sample consists of hundreds of thousands of clones, more than 70% of them appearing once. The specimen was memory CD4+ T cells sorted from blood. Subset denoted: CD45RA-negative fraction. These receptors were collected from a woman aged 25 to 39 in good health.

V is TRBV28 and J is TRBJ1-5; D is possibly TRBD1 (6 bases). Germline CDR1 MDHEN, CDR2 SYDVKM. This CDR3 has 14 amino acids. Trimming took off 6 bases at V and 5 bases at J, with 14 bases between the two ends. CDR3: CASRNGGGYQPQHF. The CDR3 DNA is TGTGCCAGCAGAAACGGGGGGGGCTATCAGCCCCAGCATTTT.

This chain joins TRBV5-8 and TRBJ2-7; D possibly corresponds to TRBD1 (7 bases). Trimming took 0 bases from V and 2 from J, leaving 15 bases between them. Germline values: CDR1 SGHTS, CDR2 YDEGEE. This CDR3 is 16 amino acids long. In nucleotides, the CDR3 is TGTGCCAGCAGCTTGGCCTTTGCAGGGGGGACCTACGAGCAGTACTTC. Protein: CASSLAFAGGTYEQYF.

A word on this clone: The same CDR3 is also encoded by other DNA sequences in this sample. This chain connects TRBV5-1 to TRBJ2-7; 11 nucleotides line up with TRBD2. The germline CDR1 and CDR2 sequences are SGHRS and YFSETQ. The CDR3 is made up of 16 amino acids. With V trimmed by 0 bases and J by 0 bases, 2 bases remained unmatched. CDR3 sequence (DNA): TGCGCCAGCAGCTTGGGTGGGACTAGCGGCTCCTACGAGCAGTACTTC. Amino acids: CASSLGGTSGSYEQYF. The full variable domain, in which reference TRBV5-1 and TRBJ2-7 provide the parts outside the CDR3, is KAGVTQTPRYLIKTRGQQVTLSCSPISGHRSVSWYQQTPGQGLQFLFEYFSETQRNKGNFPGRFSGRQFSNSRSEMNVSTLELGDSALYLCASSLGGTSGSYEQYFGPGTRLTVT.

The chain has TRBV28 and TRBJ2-2; D call uncertain. CDR1 MDHEN and CDR2 SYDVKM come from the germline V gene. This CDR3 is built from 17 residues. Between the trimmed V and J ends, which lost 7 bases and 4 bases, there was a span of 22 bases. CDR3 sequence reads: CASTPRGAGYGTGELFF. CDR3 bases: TGTGCCAGCACTCCACGAGGTGCCGGGTACGGCACCGGGGAGCTGTTTTTT. Variable domain in full (rest from reference TRBV28 and TRBJ2-2): DVKVTQSSRYLVKRTGEKVFLECVQDMDHENMFWYRQDPGLGLRLIYFSYDVKMKEKGDIPEGYSVSREKKERFSLILESASTNQTSMYLCASTPRGAGYGTGELFFGEGSRLTVL.

A few counts support this clone. V gene TRBV30 combines with J gene TRBJ2-1, with unresolved D. CDR1 and CDR2 (germline): GTSNPN, SVGIG (reference sequence). V shed 2 bases and J shed 7 bases, with 18 bases lying between them. The CDR3 runs 15 residues. The CDR3 is CAWSPPVGRWNEQFF. DNA for the CDR3: TGTGCCTGGAGTCCCCCCGTGGGCCGGTGGAATGAGCAGTTCTTC.

This rearrangement joins TRBV14 to TRBJ1-2; TRBD1 matches 8 bases. Unmatched junction bases numbered 13, after V lost 2 bases and J lost 8 bases. The CDR3 is 16 amino acids. Looked up from germline, CDR1 is SGHDN and CDR2 is FVKESK. CDR3 residues: CASSQRPTGASRGYTF. CDR3 DNA: TGTGCCAGCAGCCAACGCCCGACAGGGGCGTCTCGCGGCTACACCTTC.

V gene TRBV7-2 combines with J gene TRBJ1-1; perhaps TRBD1 as D (6 bases). Trimming stripped 5 bases from V and 4 bases from J, with 17 bases between. The CDR3 sequence is 15 residues long. Germline CDR1 and CDR2: SGHTA and FQGNSA. CDR3 residues: CASSAITGLSTEAFF. In DNA, the CDR3 is TGTGCCAGCAGCGCGATTACAGGGTTGTCCACTGAAGCTTTCTTT.

Regarding this clone: A much larger clonotype is one base distant, so this may be a read error. Other DNA sequences in the sample encode the same CDR3. The rearrangement joins TRBV5-1 to TRBJ2-1, with D possibly being TRBD2 (6 bases). Trimming cost V 3 bases and J 0 bases, with 10 bases left between them. This CDR3 has 15 residues. Per germline, CDR1 SGHRS and CDR2 YFSETQ. The CDR3 reads CASSSSSGSYNEQFF. Written as DNA, the CDR3 is TGCGCCAGCAGCTCGAGTAGCGGCTCCTACAATGAGCAGTTCTTC.

V and J are TRBV4-2 and TRBJ2-3, with D hard to call. Germline lookup yields CDR1 LGHNA and CDR2 YNFKEQ. The CDR3 contains 16 residues. With 1 base removed from V and 4 bases from J, the gap between germline ends came to 15 bases. The chain's CDR3 is CASSQGDPRRSDTQYF. Written as DNA, the CDR3 is TGTGCCAGCAGCCAAGGTGACCCACGGCGGTCAGATACGCAGTATTTT.